Presented here are 5 T cell receptor beta chains from one specimen sequenced in a study of blood T cell repertoires in COVID-19. Here immunoSEQ multiplex PCR was the method, and the copy in TCRdb shows in-frame clones only, minus some. The table includes around 220,000 clones, about 80% detected once. Input material: peripheral blood. Receptors were obtained from a woman older than 75 with COVID-19, enrolled during active disease.

The chain links TRBV19 to TRBJ2-5; D is possibly TRBD1 (8 bases). The length of the CDR3 is 15 residues. From germline, CDR1 is LNHDA and CDR2 SQIVND (reference sequence). The V and J ends lost 6 bases and 5 bases respectively, with 19 bases between them. CDR3 coding DNA: TGTGCCAGTAGCCTCCCCGGACAGGGAGGGGAGACCCAGTACTTC. Translated, it gives CASSLPGQGGETQYF.

The V gene is TRBV15, the J gene TRBJ2-5, with 7 bases lining up with TRBD2. After removal of 1 base from V and 5 bases from J, the junction contained 7 bases not matched to a gene. The CDR3 length is 15 residues. Germline lookup yields CDR1 LNHNV and CDR2 YYDKDF (reference sequence). The CDR3 DNA is TGTGCCACCAGCAGAGTTGGGGGGGGAAGGGAGACCCAGTACTTC. This sequence encodes CATSRVGGGRETQYF.

The V gene is TRBV5-1, the J gene TRBJ1-1, with TRBD1 matching over 7 bases. CDR3 size: 18 residues. CDR1 is SGHRS, CDR2 YFSETQ, per germline. The V gene end was trimmed by 3 bases and the J gene end by 0 bases; junction bases not matched to a gene: 14. DNA for the CDR3: TGCGCCAGCAGCTCCGACCTACTCCGGGACAGATTGAACACTGAAGCTTTCTTT. Its translation is CASSSDLLRDRLNTEAFF.

The sample holds a few counts of this clone. This chain joins TRBV19 and TRBJ1-5; possibly TRBD1 for D (5 bases). With 1 base removed from V and 0 bases from J, the gap between germline ends came to 22 bases. The germline V gene encodes CDR1 LNHDA and CDR2 SQIVND (reference sequence). This CDR3 has 20 residues. CDR3 amino acids: CASSIGRRTYLLYSNQPQHF. CDR3 DNA sequence: TGTGCCAGTAGTATAGGCAGGCGGACATATTTGCTTTATAGCAATCAGCCCCAGCATTTT.

The chain uses TRBV29-1 and TRBJ2-2; 9 bases map to TRBD1. J lost 3 bases, V lost 7 bases, and 3 bases had no gene match. Germline CDR1 is SQVTM and CDR2 is ANQGSEA. This CDR3 comprises 13 residues. The CDR3 sequence is CSGRDRDTGELFF. CDR3 DNA: TGCAGCGGGCGGGACAGGGACACCGGGGAGCTGTTTTTT.